A selection of T cell receptor beta chains follows, all from one sample in a study of cytomegalovirus exposure and HLA in healthy donors. Repertoires were generated with immunoSEQ multiplex PCR, while TCRdb's copy carries only in-frame clones and drops some. This table holds 110,000 to 150,000 clones, more than 65% found once. Material for sequencing was PBMCs. The source of these receptors is a woman in her twenties or thirties in good health and CMV-seronegative. CDR3s include the opening cysteine and the closing phenylalanine or tryptophan. The D gene is left open where the match is weak. A row's size may be missing; if present it is once, few, many or a size class.

abundance	v_gene	d_gene	j_gene	CDR3aa	CDR3nt
.	TRBV5-6	.	TRBJ1-4	CASSLFPVEKLFF	TGTGCCAGCAGCTTGTTTCCAGTTGAAAAACTGTTTTTT
.	TRBV28	TRBD2	TRBJ2-3	CASSSASGGAVDTQYF	TGTGCCAGCAGTTCTGCCAGCGGGGGGGCCGTAGATACGCAGTATTTT
.	TRBV9	.	TRBJ1-5	CASSVDLYQPQHF	TGTGCCAGCAGCGTAGACTTGTATCAGCCCCAGCATTTT
.	TRBV18	TRBD1	TRBJ1-6	CASSPQGQGAGNSPLHF	TGTGCCAGCTCACCCCAAGGACAGGGGGCTGGTAATTCACCCCTCCACTTT
.	TRBV29-1	TRBD1	TRBJ1-2	CSGGQGDVGYTF	TGCAGCGGGGGACAGGGAGACGTCGGCTACACCTTC
few	TRBV6-6	.	TRBJ2-5	CASSYQVDQETQYF	TGTGCCAGCAGTTACCAGGTTGACCAAGAGACCCAGTACTTC
once	TRBV9	.	TRBJ2-3	CASSPGGTDTQYF	TGTGCCAGCAGCCCCGGTGGCACAGATACGCAGTATTTT
few	TRBV19	.	TRBJ2-7	CASSTDTTYEQYF	TGTGCCAGTAGTACCGACACGACCTACGAGCAGTACTTC
few	TRBV7-9	.	TRBJ2-3	CASSSGVDTQYF	TGTGCCAGCAGCTCCGGAGTGGATACGCAGTATTTT
.	TRBV7-9	TRBD2	TRBJ2-3	CASSLTSGRKKSTDTQYF	TGTGCCAGCAGCCTGACTAGCGGGAGGAAGAAAAGCACAGATACGCAGTATTTT
few	TRBV20-1	.	TRBJ1-1	CSAAKEKEAFF	TGCAGTGCTGCGAAGGAGAAAGAAGCTTTCTTT
few	TRBV7-8	TRBD2	TRBJ2-7	CASSLGLAGAYEQYF	TGTGCCAGCAGCTTAGGGCTAGCGGGAGCTTACGAGCAGTACTTC